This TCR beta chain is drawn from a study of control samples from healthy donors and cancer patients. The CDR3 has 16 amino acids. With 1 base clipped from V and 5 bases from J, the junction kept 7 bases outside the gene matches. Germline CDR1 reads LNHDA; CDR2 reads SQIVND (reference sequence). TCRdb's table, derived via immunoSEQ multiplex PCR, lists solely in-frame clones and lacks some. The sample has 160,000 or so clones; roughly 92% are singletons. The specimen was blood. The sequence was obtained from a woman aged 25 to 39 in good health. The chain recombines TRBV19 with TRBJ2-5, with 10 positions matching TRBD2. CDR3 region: CASSIGAGGPSETQYF. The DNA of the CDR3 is TGTGCCAGTAGTATAGGAGCGGGAGGGCCGTCTGAGACCCAGTACTTC.